The 2 T cell receptor beta chains in this list originate from one sample, sequenced in a study of blood T cell repertoires in COVID-19. Generated by immunoSEQ multiplex PCR, the TCRdb table keeps only in-frame clones and is missing some. The sample holds hundreds of thousands of clones, 80% to 90% seen once. The sequencing input was PBMCs or T cells enriched from blood (not recorded which). These receptors were obtained from a man aged 35-49 years who had recovered from COVID-19.

The CDR3 is CASSLRQREWDTGELFF. CDR3 nucleotides: TGTGCCAGCAGCTTAAGACAACGGGAGTGGGACACCGGGGAGCTGTTTTTT. The J gene is TRBJ2-2, the V gene TRBV11-2; D possibly corresponds to TRBD2 (6 bases). Per germline, CDR1 SGHAT and CDR2 FQNNGV. The CDR3 is 17 amino acids. V was shortened by 2 bases and J by 3 bases, with 16 bases between the two germline ends.

V is TRBV29-1 and J is TRBJ1-1; D ambiguous. Trimming removed 0 bases at V and 10 bases at J, with 12 bases between. This CDR3 has 12 amino acids. Per germline, CDR1 SQVTM and CDR2 ANQGSEA. CDR3 in amino acids: CSVEDSNLGAFF. CDR3 nucleotide sequence: TGCAGCGTTGAAGATTCTAACCTTGGAGCTTTCTTT.